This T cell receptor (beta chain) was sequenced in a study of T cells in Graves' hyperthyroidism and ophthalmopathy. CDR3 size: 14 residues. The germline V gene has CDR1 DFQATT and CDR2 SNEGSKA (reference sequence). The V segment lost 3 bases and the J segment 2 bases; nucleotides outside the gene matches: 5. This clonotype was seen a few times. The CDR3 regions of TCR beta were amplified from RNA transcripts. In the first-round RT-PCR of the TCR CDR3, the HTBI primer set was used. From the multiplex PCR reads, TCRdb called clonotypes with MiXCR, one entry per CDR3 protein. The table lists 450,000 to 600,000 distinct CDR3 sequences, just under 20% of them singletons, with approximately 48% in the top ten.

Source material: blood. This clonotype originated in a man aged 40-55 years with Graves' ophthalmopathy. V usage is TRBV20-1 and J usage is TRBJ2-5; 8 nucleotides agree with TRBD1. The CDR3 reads CSASYHRGQETQYF. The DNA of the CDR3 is TGCAGTGCTAGCTACCACAGGGGGCAAGAGACCCAGTACTTC.